This is a list of T cell receptor beta chains from one sample in a study of blood T cells in healthy people across ages. TCRdb fed the 5' RACE reads into MiXCR, producing one record per CDR3 protein. The sample has some 1.5 million distinct CDR3 sequences; approximately 28% are singletons. The source material was blood. The origin of the receptors is a woman in her twenties or thirties in good health. The CDR3 runs from the conserved cysteine through the conserved F or W. A D gene is named only where the DNA matches it firmly. Clone size is not always given. Where it is, it says once, few, many or a class for expanded clones.

j_call | d_call | clone_size | v_call | cdr3_nt | cdr3_aa
TRBJ2-4 | TRBD1 | . | TRBV29-1 | TGCAGCGTGAACCGGGACAGGGAAAACATTCAGTACTTC | CSVNRDRENIQYF
TRBJ2-2 | TRBD1 | . | TRBV5-1 | TGCGCCAGCAGCCTGACAGGGGGCAATGCCGGGGAGCTGTTTTTT | CASSLTGGNAGELFF
TRBJ1-2 | . | few | TRBV20-1 | TGCAGTGCTAGAGAGGATAACTATGGCTACACCTTC | CSAREDNYGYTF
TRBJ1-1 | . | . | TRBV20-1 | TGCAGTGCTAGAAATTCCCGGGATCTGAACACTGAAGCTTTCTTT | CSARNSRDLNTEAFF
TRBJ2-3 | TRBD2 | few | TRBV6-4 | TGTGCCAGCAGTGAACTAGCGGGATATACCAGCACAGATACGCAGTATTTT | CASSELAGYTSTDTQYF
TRBJ2-1 | TRBD2 | few | TRBV7-3 | TGTGCCAGCAGACTCGGGAGGGGGGGCAACAATGAGCAGTTCTTC | CASRLGRGGNNEQFF
TRBJ2-4 | . | . | TRBV18 | TGTGCCAGCTCACTAAACAGACCATCTAGTAAAAACATTCAGTACTTC | CASSLNRPSSKNIQYF
TRBJ2-3 | . | few | TRBV7-8 | TGTGCCAGCAGCTTAGAGGATGAGCGGCCCGGCACAGATACGCAGTATTTT | CASSLEDERPGTDTQYF
TRBJ1-6 | TRBD1 | . | TRBV6-5 | TGTGCCAGCAGTTCCACCGGGACAGGGGATTCACCCCTCCACTTT | CASSSTGTGDSPLHF
TRBJ1-2 | . | few | TRBV19 | TGTGCCAGTAGTATATACGCCGGCTATGGCTACACCTTC | CASSIYAGYGYTF
TRBJ2-1 | . | . | TRBV18 | TGTGCCAGCTCACCAATCTCGGTAGAAGACAAGTTCTTC | CASSPISVEDKFF
TRBJ1-5 | . | . | TRBV7-2 | TGTGCCAGCAGCTTCCACGGTTATAGCAATCAGCCCCAGCATTTT | CASSFHGYSNQPQHF